This T cell receptor (beta chain) came from a study of T cell repertoires in cytomegalovirus infection (dated by TCRdb to between 2018 and 2021). For the wider study: Because public TCR beta signatures pointed to carriage of CMV infection together with the matching HLA type, the HLA type of each donor mattered for the analysis. What the research found in general, with its limitations: Cumulative frequency of public TCR beta family members discriminated carriers of CMV infection plus the relevant HLA type in this cohort and an independent roughly 330-donor cohort. In the ex vivo response, HLA-C-restricted CMV-specific TCR beta clonotypes were dominant, and in two of eight donors the single most frequent clonotype came from this HLA-C-restricted group.

Instrument used: Illumina HiSeq 1500. TCRdb handled the public reads itself, with Q25 trimming in fastp and clone calling in MiXCR, and kept productive beta chains. One record per CDR3 amino acid sequence lists the most common genes and DNA. Here the sample has some 180,000 distinct CDR3 sequences; about a sixth occur a single time. Of the sample, approximately 26% is held by the ten largest clones. From the cysteine through the phenylalanine, the CDR3 covers 13 amino acids. The read is trimmed to its CDR3 DNA, 39 bases read in frame from base 1. V gives up 5 bases and J gives up 8 bases, and the segment between their germline ends measures 13 bases. There are a few counts of this clonotype. Which antigen it targets is not known. Nothing much larger sits one base from this clone, and base qualities are not available.

The V gene is TRBV12-3 or TRBV12-4 and the J gene is TRBJ2-1, with the D gene call left open. The sequence was collected from a human donor in good health (CMV status not recorded). Some clones in this sample may be carry-over from other donors' samples. Input material: CD8+ T cells from PBMCs. The sequenced DNA is TGTGCCAGCAGTCTCCAAAAGACCGATGAGCAGTTCTTC. This encodes CASSLQKTDEQFF.